The 28 T cell receptor beta chains given below trace back to one sample, sequenced in a study of blood T cell repertoires in COVID-19. TCRdb's table, derived via immunoSEQ multiplex PCR, lists solely in-frame clones and lacks some. The table includes under 300,000 clones, almost 90% detected once. The specimen was peripheral blood. The receptor set was obtained from a woman between 55 and 75 years old with COVID-19, enrolled during active disease.

The CDR3 nucleotides read TGCAGCACCCCGGGACAGCCACAAGAGACCCAGTACTTC. This codes for CSTPGQPQETQYF. This chain connects TRBV29-1 to TRBJ2-5; TRBD1 agrees at 7 bases. Germline CDR1 and CDR2: SQVTM and ANQGSEA. Trimming took 8 bases from V and 2 from J; bases not matched to a gene: 8. CDR3 length: 13 residues.

This chain links TRBV10-3 with TRBJ2-5; TRBD1 aligns across 7 bases. V lost 6 bases to trimming and J lost 2 bases; unmatched junction nucleotides: 3. The CDR3 has 13 amino acids. CDR1 ENHRY and CDR2 SYGVKD come from the germline V gene. The CDR3 sequence: CAIRGTEQETQYF. The CDR3 DNA follows: TGTGCCATCAGAGGGACAGAGCAAGAGACCCAGTACTTC.

The rearrangement uses TRBV19 and TRBJ2-7; D possibly corresponds to TRBD2 (5 bases). V shed 7 bases and J shed 0 bases, with 13 bases lying between them. Per germline, CDR1 LNHDA and CDR2 SQIVND (reference sequence). There are 14 residues in the CDR3. The CDR3: CASKRAYASYEQYF. In nucleotides, the CDR3 is TGTGCCAGTAAGAGGGCATACGCCTCCTACGAGCAGTACTTC.

The genes are TRBV29-1 and TRBJ1-5; 10 nucleotides align to TRBD1. Germline trimming cut 3 bases from V and 11 bases from J; bases unmatched to any gene: 10. The CDR3 has 14 amino acids. The germline CDR1 and CDR2 sequences are SQVTM and ANQGSEA. The CDR3 region has the DNA TGCAGCGTTGATTTTGGACAGGGGGGCAGAACCCAGCATTTT. This sequence encodes CSVDFGQGGRTQHF.

This chain connects TRBV11-3 to TRBJ2-7; 10 bases align to TRBD1. CDR3 length equals 15 residues. After removal of 5 bases from V and 3 bases from J, the junction contained 7 bases not matched to a gene. Germline V gene lookup returns CDR1 SGHNT and CDR2 YENEEA. CDR3 sequence (DNA): TGTGCCAGCAGCCCCGGGACAGGGGACCTCTACGAGCAGTACTTC. This gives the protein CASSPGTGDLYEQYF.

The V and J genes are TRBV11-2 and TRBJ1-1; D is possibly TRBD1 (5 bases). This CDR3 contains 13 residues. Germline CDR1 and CDR2: SGHAT and FQNNGV. V was trimmed by 2 bases and J by 7 bases, leaving 11 bases between them. The CDR3 region is CASSLTLQGEAFF. CDR3 bases: TGTGCCAGCAGCTTAACCCTGCAGGGTGAAGCTTTCTTT.

The V and J genes are TRBV7-9 and TRBJ2-7; 8 bases agree with TRBD2. Germline V gene data show CDR1 as SEHNR and CDR2 as FQNEAQ (reference sequence). With V trimmed by 5 bases and J by 7 bases, 7 bases remained unmatched. The CDR3 is 13 amino acids. In nucleotides, the CDR3 is TGTGCCAGCAGCGGGTCGGGGGGGCGAGAGCAGTACTTC. This sequence encodes CASSGSGGREQYF.

V usage is TRBV5-1 and J usage is TRBJ2-5; no clear D gene. Germline CDR1 SGHRS, CDR2 YFSETQ. There are 14 residues in the CDR3. Trimming removed 0 bases at V and 1 base at J, with 7 bases between. The chain's CDR3 is CASSLDPGQETQYF. DNA of the CDR3: TGCGCCAGCAGCTTGGATCCAGGCCAAGAGACCCAGTACTTC.

The chain couples TRBV27 to TRBJ1-2, with D possibly TRBD1 on 6 matching bases. CDR1 and CDR2 (germline): MNHEY, SMNVEV (reference sequence). V lost 5 bases and J 4 bases, leaving 20 bases between the germline ends. This CDR3 region has 16 residues. The CDR3 region is CASSLKGDVLSYGYTF. The CDR3 DNA sequence: TGTGCCAGCAGTCTCAAGGGGGACGTCCTAAGCTATGGCTACACCTTC.

The chain recombines TRBV5-5 with TRBJ1-4; a weak D match, TRBD1 (6 bases). V lost 0 bases and J 6 bases, leaving 12 bases between the germline ends. Germline V gene data show CDR1 as SGHKS and CDR2 as YYEKEE (reference sequence). CDR3 length: 15 residues. CDR3 region: CASSLGGRGDEKLFF. The CDR3 DNA reads TGTGCCAGCAGCTTGGGGGGGCGCGGAGATGAAAAACTGTTTTTT.

This chain connects TRBV27 to TRBJ2-7; D gene ambiguous. The CDR3 contains 13 residues. CDR1 and CDR2 (germline): MNHEY, SMNVEV (reference sequence). V lost 7 bases and J lost 2, with 12 bases in between. In nucleotides, the CDR3 is TGTGCCAGCACAAGACAATCGCCCTACGAGCAGTACTTC. This codes for CASTRQSPYEQYF.

This chain joins TRBV6-2 or TRBV6-3 and TRBJ1-5; D ambiguous. Between the trimmed V and J ends, which lost 2 bases and 6 bases, there was a span of 14 bases. Germline lookup yields CDR1 MNHEY and CDR2 SVGEGT. The CDR3 has 15 residues. The CDR3 DNA follows: TGTGCCAGCAGTTACCCGGGCGGAGGCGGTCAGCCCCAGCATTTT. It encodes CASSYPGGGGQPQHF.

This rearrangement joins TRBV5-1 to TRBJ2-7; D is unresolved. The CDR3 runs 14 residues. Trimming cost V 2 bases and J 2 bases, with 11 bases left between them. In germline, CDR1 is SGHRS, CDR2 YFSETQ. The CDR3 is CASSLVSEPYEQYF. In nucleotides, the CDR3 is TGCGCCAGCAGCTTAGTAAGCGAACCCTACGAGCAGTACTTC.

J is TRBJ1-2 and V is TRBV19; D remains ambiguous. The CDR3 loop spans 13 amino acids. CDR1 is LNHDA and CDR2 is SQIVND in the germline V gene (reference sequence). Trimming took 8 bases from V and 4 from J, leaving 14 bases between them. CDR3 in DNA: TGTGCCAGTCTCTCAACCGGGATCTATGGCTACACCTTC. This translates into CASLSTGIYGYTF.

This clone showed up just a few times. This sequence joins TRBV19 and TRBJ1-2; the D is unclear. The germline V gene encodes CDR1 LNHDA and CDR2 SQIVND (reference sequence). The V end was cut by 5 bases, the J end by 6 bases, with 10 bases between. This CDR3 spans 12 amino acids. This CDR3 reads CASSPDTDGYTF. CDR3 DNA sequence: TGTGCCAGTAGTCCAGACACCGATGGCTACACCTTC.

This clone was seen once. J is TRBJ1-1 and V is TRBV27; 7 bases align to TRBD1. The CDR3 consists of 13 residues. Germline CDR1 MNHEY, CDR2 SMNVEV (reference sequence). V dropped 6 bases and J dropped 0; count of bases not matched to a gene: 1. The CDR3 loop reads CASRGTVNTEAFF. Here the CDR3 DNA reads TGTGCCAGCAGGGGGACAGTGAACACTGAAGCTTTCTTT.

The rearrangement links TRBV7-2 to TRBJ1-5; the D gene is possibly TRBD1 (5 bases). Germline CDR1 and CDR2: SGHTA and FQGNSA. Deletions cut 1 base from V and 4 bases from J, with 8 bases between. The CDR3 is made up of 14 amino acids. The CDR3 nucleotides are TGTGCCAGCAGCTTAGGGGGGGGGAATCAGCCCCAGCATTTT. This gives the protein CASSLGGGNQPQHF. The full variable domain, in which reference TRBV7-2 and TRBJ1-5 provide the parts outside the CDR3, is GAGVSQSPSNKVTEKGKDVELRCDPISGHTALYWYRQSLGQGLEFLIYFQGNSAPDKSGLPSDRFSAERTGGSVSTLTIQRTQQEDSAVYLCASSLGGGNQPQHFGDGTRLSIL.

The chain recombines TRBV10-3 with TRBJ1-3; TRBD1 matches 8 bases. The CDR3 extends over 15 amino acids. Germline CDR1 ENHRY, CDR2 SYGVKD. After removal of 1 base from V and 2 bases from J, the junction contained 1 base not matched to a gene. The CDR3 here is CAISELQGAGNTIYF. CDR3 DNA sequence: TGTGCCATCAGTGAGTTACAGGGGGCTGGAAACACCATATATTTT.

V and J are TRBV13 and TRBJ1-1; 7 bases align to TRBD1. The CDR3 runs to 12 residues. CDR1 is PRHDT and CDR2 is FYEKMQ in the germline V gene (reference sequence). Losses at the gene ends were 5 bases for V and 4 bases for J; bases not matched to a gene: 1. The CDR3 loop reads CASSHRGTEAFF. CDR3 nucleotide sequence: TGTGCCAGCAGCCACAGGGGCACTGAAGCTTTCTTT.

The chain recombines TRBV7-9 with TRBJ2-1, with TRBD1 matching 8 bases. CDR3 length equals 16 residues. The V gene's germline CDR1 is SEHNR and CDR2 FQNEAQ (reference sequence). Trimming cost V 5 bases and J 2 bases; bases outside gene matches: 8. The CDR3 DNA reads as TGTGCCAGCAGCCCTCGGACAGGGAGAACCTACAATGAGCAGTTCTTC. Translated: CASSPRTGRTYNEQFF.

The chain combines TRBV27 with TRBJ2-3; 8 positions agree with TRBD1. Germline CDR1 reads MNHEY; CDR2 reads SMNVEV (reference sequence). This CDR3 comprises 13 residues. Trimming took 8 bases from V and 2 from J; bases not matched to a gene: 3. CDR3 bases: TGTGCCAGCGGACAGGGTTACACAGATACGCAGTATTTT. Its protein is CASGQGYTDTQYF.

CDR3 nucleotides: TGTGCCAGCAGCCTTACAGCAATCTCCTACAATGAGCAGTTCTTC. Protein product: CASSLTAISYNEQFF. The V gene is TRBV7-2, the J gene TRBJ2-1; D gene uncertain. Trimming stripped 5 bases from V and 0 bases from J, with 11 bases between. The CDR3 sequence is 15 residues long. Germline V gives CDR1 SGHTA, CDR2 FQGNSA.

This chain links TRBV11-3 with TRBJ2-3; 7 positions match TRBD1. Germline V gene lookup returns CDR1 SGHNT and CDR2 YENEEA. The CDR3 spans 15 residues. V gave up 5 bases and J gave up 4 bases; unmatched junction bases: 9. CDR3 DNA sequence: TGTGCCAGCAGCGAAAGACAGGGACGAGCAGATACGCAGTATTTT. Translation gives CASSERQGRADTQYF.

This chain uses TRBV6-5 with TRBJ2-1; D remains ambiguous. This CDR3 comprises 11 residues. Germline CDR1 and CDR2: MNHEY and SVGAGI. V was cut by 6 bases and J by 6 bases, with 6 bases left in between. CDR3 protein: CASSLSNEQFF. The CDR3 DNA is TGTGCCAGCAGCCTTTCCAATGAGCAGTTCTTC.

The V call is TRBV20-1, the J call TRBJ2-7; D remains ambiguous. The CDR3 is 14 residues long. Germline loops: CDR1 DFQATT, CDR2 SNEGSKA (reference sequence). V lost 3 bases and J 2 bases, leaving 14 bases between the germline ends. In nucleotides, the CDR3 is TGCAGTGCTAGTCAGGCTTTCAGGACCTACGAGCAGTACTTC. Protein product: CSASQAFRTYEQYF.

The V gene is TRBV5-6, the J gene TRBJ2-5; 8 positions agree with TRBD2. Per germline, CDR1 SGHDT and CDR2 YYEEEE. The CDR3 is made up of 15 amino acids. With V trimmed by 2 bases and J by 1 base, 4 bases remained unmatched. The DNA of the CDR3 is TGTGCCAGCAGCTTTCCGGGGGGGTCCCAAGAGACCCAGTACTTC. It is translated as CASSFPGGSQETQYF.

The gene calls are TRBV14 and TRBJ2-1; unclear D gene. CDR1 and CDR2 (germline): SGHDN, FVKESK. The CDR3 covers 16 residues. Deletions cut 4 bases from V and 5 bases from J, with 18 bases between. This CDR3 reads CASSPLQRPPNNEQFF. CDR3 DNA: TGTGCCAGCAGCCCCCTCCAGCGACCACCGAACAATGAGCAGTTCTTC.

The genes are TRBV7-3 and TRBJ2-1; 11 nucleotides line up with TRBD2. Germline assignment: CDR1 SGHTA and CDR2 FQGTGA. The V gene end was trimmed by 5 bases and the J gene end by 5 bases; junction bases not matched to a gene: 11. This CDR3 contains 17 residues. This chain's CDR3 is CASSPPATSGDNNEQFF. The CDR3 DNA follows: TGTGCCAGCAGCCCTCCAGCGACTAGCGGGGATAACAATGAGCAGTTCTTC.